This TCR beta chain was identified during a study of CD8+ T cells in alopecia areata. Overall study: It was oral tofacitinib, at 5 to 10 mg twice daily, that treated patients received.

In each case, RNA was isolated and then reverse transcribed into cDNA as the sequencing template. Data came from immunoSEQ multiplex PCR; TCRdb stores just in-frame clones and leaves some out. Among some 200,000 clones, 58% were seen once, and the ten largest hold 5.5%. Germline-derived CDR1 and CDR2 are MNHNY and SVGAGI (reference sequence). This CDR3 spans 13 amino acids. With V trimmed by 7 bases and J by 6 bases, 6 bases remained unmatched. Documented treatment: oral pan-JAK inhibitor, 5-10 mg twice daily. Separation by sorting yielded CD4+ and CD8+ T cells from PBMCs. There are a few counts of this clone.

J is TRBJ2-1 and V is TRBV6-6; TRBD1 agrees at 7 bases. This specimen was CD4+ T cells sorted from blood, taken at week 24, from a patient treated with tofacitinib. The TCR originated in a human donor with alopecia areata. CDR3 bases: TGTGCCAGCATGACAGGGCACGGCAATGAGCAGTTCTTC. Protein: CASMTGHGNEQFF.